A selection of T cell receptor beta chains follows, all from one sample in a study of beta chain features in type 1 diabetes. Here immunoSEQ multiplex PCR was the method, and the copy in TCRdb shows in-frame clones only, minus some. The profile shows more than 250,000 clones, roughly 25% of them singletons. Material for sequencing was naive CD4+ T cells from blood. These receptors were collected from a woman aged 25 to 39 with type 1 diabetes. Both conserved end residues are part of each CDR3. Fields, in order: V gene, J gene, D gene, clone size, CDR3 DNA, CDR3 protein. D genes are given only for firm matches. Rows give clone size only sometimes, using once, few, many, or a class for an expanded clone.

v_gene: TRBV5-4
j_gene: TRBJ1-2
d_gene: -
abundance: -
CDR3nt: TGTGCCAGCAGCTTGGCCGCCCAAGCCGCCTATGGCTACACCTTC
CDR3aa: CASSLAAQAAYGYTF

v_gene: TRBV9
j_gene: TRBJ2-7
d_gene: TRBD2
abundance: -
CDR3nt: TGTGCCAGCAGCGTAGCGCTAGCGGGACCGTTCGAGCAGTACTTC
CDR3aa: CASSVALAGPFEQYF

v_gene: TRBV6-5
j_gene: TRBJ1-2
d_gene: -
abundance: few
CDR3nt: TGTGCCAGCAGTAGAGACAGTAACTATGGCTACACCTTC
CDR3aa: CASSRDSNYGYTF

v_gene: TRBV4-1
j_gene: TRBJ1-2
d_gene: -
abundance: -
CDR3nt: TGCGCCAGCAGCCAAGATCATGACTATGGCTACACCTTC
CDR3aa: CASSQDHDYGYTF

v_gene: TRBV4-1
j_gene: TRBJ2-3
d_gene: -
abundance: -
CDR3nt: TGCGCCAGCAGCCAAGATATTAGCGGAGCTAGCACAGATACGCAGTATTTT
CDR3aa: CASSQDISGASTDTQYF

v_gene: TRBV30
j_gene: TRBJ2-7
d_gene: -
abundance: -
CDR3nt: TGTGCCTGGAGAGCGTACAGGGCCGAGCAGTACTTC
CDR3aa: CAWRAYRAEQYF

v_gene: TRBV30
j_gene: TRBJ1-1
d_gene: TRBD1
abundance: -
CDR3nt: TGTGCCTGGAGGCCGGACAGGTGGTCTACTGAAGCTTTCTTT
CDR3aa: CAWRPDRWSTEAFF

v_gene: TRBV7-9
j_gene: TRBJ2-7
d_gene: TRBD1
abundance: few
CDR3nt: TGTGCCAGCAGCACAGGGGGGACGCCGGGACTCCCTTACGAGCAGTACTTC
CDR3aa: CASSTGGTPGLPYEQYF

v_gene: TRBV9
j_gene: TRBJ2-1
d_gene: TRBD2
abundance: few
CDR3nt: TGTGCCAGCAGCGTACGACTAGCGGGAGCGAATGAGCAGTTCTTC
CDR3aa: CASSVRLAGANEQFF

v_gene: TRBV7-3
j_gene: TRBJ2-7
d_gene: TRBD1
abundance: -
CDR3nt: TGTGCCAGCAGCTTGGGACAGGGGGAGGGTGAGCAGTACTTC
CDR3aa: CASSLGQGEGEQYF

v_gene: TRBV7-3
j_gene: TRBJ2-3
d_gene: TRBD2
abundance: -
CDR3nt: TGTGCCAGCAGCCTAACTGGACTAGCGGGAGCACCAACTAGCACAGATACGCAGTATTTT
CDR3aa: CASSLTGLAGAPTSTDTQYF

v_gene: TRBV9
j_gene: TRBJ1-2
d_gene: TRBD1
abundance: -
CDR3nt: TGTGCCAGCAGCGGCTCCGGGACAGGGCTTGGCTACACCTTC
CDR3aa: CASSGSGTGLGYTF

v_gene: TRBV9
j_gene: TRBJ2-4
d_gene: -
abundance: few
CDR3nt: TGTGCCAGCAGCGTAGCGGGAGAGGTCAAAAACATTCAGTACTTC
CDR3aa: CASSVAGEVKNIQYF

v_gene: TRBV6-6
j_gene: TRBJ2-7
d_gene: -
abundance: once
CDR3nt: TGTGCCAGCACTCCTCCCCGCAGCGGGCACTCGGAGCAGTACTTC
CDR3aa: CASTPPRSGHSEQYF

v_gene: TRBV15
j_gene: TRBJ2-1
d_gene: TRBD2
abundance: -
CDR3nt: TGTGCCACCAGTCTTCCGGGACTAGCGGGAGACAATGAGCAGTTCTTC
CDR3aa: CATSLPGLAGDNEQFF

v_gene: TRBV10-3
j_gene: TRBJ2-7
d_gene: -
abundance: -
CDR3nt: TGTGCCATCAGTGAGTCGGGTGGGAGTAGCAGGGGATACGAGCAGTACTTC
CDR3aa: CAISESGGSSRGYEQYF

v_gene: TRBV9
j_gene: TRBJ2-1
d_gene: TRBD2
abundance: -
CDR3nt: TGTGCCAGCAGCCAGACTAGCGGGAGAGGCGATGAGCAGTTCTTC
CDR3aa: CASSQTSGRGDEQFF

v_gene: TRBV30
j_gene: TRBJ1-1
d_gene: TRBD1
abundance: -
CDR3nt: TGTGCCTGGAGTGGATGGACAGGGAGTATGAACACTGAAGCTTTCTTT
CDR3aa: CAWSGWTGSMNTEAFF

v_gene: TRBV28
j_gene: TRBJ2-3
d_gene: TRBD1
abundance: -
CDR3nt: TGTGCCAGCAGTTTTGGACAGGTTACAGATACGCAGTATTTT
CDR3aa: CASSFGQVTDTQYF

v_gene: TRBV20-1
j_gene: TRBJ2-1
d_gene: TRBD2
abundance: few
CDR3nt: TGCAGTGCTGAGCGGGGGTCTAGCCTGTTCTTC
CDR3aa: CSAERGSSLFF

v_gene: TRBV7-9
j_gene: TRBJ2-5
d_gene: -
abundance: few
CDR3nt: TGTGCCAGCAGCTTATTGAGGGCAGGCCAAGAGACCCAGTACTTC
CDR3aa: CASSLLRAGQETQYF

v_gene: TRBV18
j_gene: TRBJ2-1
d_gene: TRBD2
abundance: few
CDR3nt: TGTGCCAGCTCACCACCGGGCAGGGACTACTACAATGAGCAGTTCTTC
CDR3aa: CASSPPGRDYYNEQFF

v_gene: TRBV28
j_gene: TRBJ2-7
d_gene: TRBD1
abundance: few
CDR3nt: TGTGCCACCGGACAGGGGAGCTCCTACGAGCAGTACTTC
CDR3aa: CATGQGSSYEQYF

v_gene: TRBV28
j_gene: TRBJ2-7
d_gene: -
abundance: few
CDR3nt: TGTGCCAGCAGTGAGTTTGCCCACGAGCAGTACTTC
CDR3aa: CASSEFAHEQYF

v_gene: TRBV29-1
j_gene: TRBJ2-5
d_gene: -
abundance: few
CDR3nt: TGCAGCGTTCGCGGTGAGGGGGTTGGAGAGACCCAGTACTTC
CDR3aa: CSVRGEGVGETQYF

v_gene: TRBV29-1
j_gene: TRBJ2-7
d_gene: TRBD1
abundance: -
CDR3nt: TGCAGCGTGGATGGACAGGGGAAGGTGAACGAGCAGTACTTC
CDR3aa: CSVDGQGKVNEQYF

v_gene: TRBV5-6
j_gene: TRBJ2-3
d_gene: -
abundance: -
CDR3nt: TGTGCCAGCAGCTTGTGGGGAGTCGTCACAGATACGCAGTATTTT
CDR3aa: CASSLWGVVTDTQYF

v_gene: TRBV6-5
j_gene: TRBJ1-5
d_gene: -
abundance: -
CDR3nt: TGTGCCAGCAGCCCGGGACATGGTAGCAATCAGCCCCAGCATTTT
CDR3aa: CASSPGHGSNQPQHF

v_gene: TRBV7-8
j_gene: TRBJ2-1
d_gene: TRBD1
abundance: -
CDR3nt: TGTGCCAGCAGCTCATCCGGGACAGCAGACAATGAGCAGTTCTTC
CDR3aa: CASSSSGTADNEQFF

v_gene: TRBV4-1
j_gene: TRBJ1-2
d_gene: TRBD1
abundance: few
CDR3nt: TGCGCCAGCAGCCAAGTTGGCGACAGGGGACGACTGGGGTATGGCTACACCTTC
CDR3aa: CASSQVGDRGRLGYGYTF

v_gene: TRBV27
j_gene: TRBJ1-2
d_gene: -
abundance: -
CDR3nt: TGTGCCAGCAGTCCCCAGGGTGGATATGGCTACACCTTC
CDR3aa: CASSPQGGYGYTF

v_gene: TRBV30
j_gene: TRBJ2-3
d_gene: TRBD2
abundance: -
CDR3nt: TGTGCCTGGAACATCGGACTAGCGGTCACAGATACGCAGTATTTT
CDR3aa: CAWNIGLAVTDTQYF

v_gene: TRBV29-1
j_gene: TRBJ1-4
d_gene: -
abundance: few
CDR3nt: TGCAGCGTTGAAGAATCGGGGAGTGAAAAACTGTTTTTT
CDR3aa: CSVEESGSEKLFF

v_gene: TRBV7-3
j_gene: TRBJ2-1
d_gene: TRBD2
abundance: once
CDR3nt: TGTGCCAGCAGCTTTGGACTAGCGGGAGATATACACTCCAATGAGCAGTTCTTC
CDR3aa: CASSFGLAGDIHSNEQFF

v_gene: TRBV25-1
j_gene: TRBJ1-2
d_gene: -
abundance: -
CDR3nt: TGTGCCAGCAGTATACAGGGTTTGAACTATGGCTACACCTTC
CDR3aa: CASSIQGLNYGYTF

v_gene: TRBV4-1
j_gene: TRBJ2-7
d_gene: TRBD2
abundance: few
CDR3nt: TGCGCCAGCAGCCTTCGACCGGGACTAGCGGGAAGCTCCTACGAGCAGTACTTC
CDR3aa: CASSLRPGLAGSSYEQYF

v_gene: TRBV28
j_gene: TRBJ1-2
d_gene: TRBD1
abundance: -
CDR3nt: TGTGCCAGCCTGACAGGGAACTATGGCTACACCTTC
CDR3aa: CASLTGNYGYTF

v_gene: TRBV30
j_gene: TRBJ2-1
d_gene: TRBD2
abundance: -
CDR3nt: TGTGCCTGGAGTGTACCCCCGGGACTAGCGGGAGGGCCTTCCTACAATGAGCAGTTCTTC
CDR3aa: CAWSVPPGLAGGPSYNEQFF

v_gene: TRBV5-1
j_gene: TRBJ2-7
d_gene: TRBD1
abundance: -
CDR3nt: TGCGCCAGCAGCTCCCGGGGACAGGCCACCTACGAGCAGTACTTC
CDR3aa: CASSSRGQATYEQYF

v_gene: TRBV29-1
j_gene: TRBJ2-3
d_gene: TRBD2
abundance: few
CDR3nt: TGCAGCGTTGATGGTCCAGCTAGCGGTGCAGATACGCAGTATTTT
CDR3aa: CSVDGPASGADTQYF

v_gene: TRBV30
j_gene: TRBJ1-5
d_gene: -
abundance: few
CDR3nt: TGTGCCTGGACGCTGGGGCAGAGCAATCAGCCCCAGCATTTT
CDR3aa: CAWTLGQSNQPQHF

v_gene: TRBV11-2
j_gene: TRBJ2-1
d_gene: TRBD2
abundance: few
CDR3nt: TGTGCCAGCAGCTCTCCGGCTAGCGGGAGGGCCCCGCACGAGCAGTTCTTC
CDR3aa: CASSSPASGRAPHEQFF

v_gene: TRBV11-2
j_gene: TRBJ2-5
d_gene: TRBD2
abundance: -
CDR3nt: TGTGCCAGCAGCTTTCCTAGCGGGAGCCTAGAAGAGACCCAGTACTTC
CDR3aa: CASSFPSGSLEETQYF

v_gene: TRBV27
j_gene: TRBJ2-5
d_gene: TRBD1
abundance: few
CDR3nt: TGTGCCAGCAGTTTATCAACCCTCCGGGACAGGAGGCACTTC
CDR3aa: CASSLSTLRDRRHF

v_gene: TRBV6-6
j_gene: TRBJ1-5
d_gene: -
abundance: -
CDR3nt: TGTGCCAGCACCCAAGGTGTTTCGGGGTTCCAGCCCCAGCATTTT
CDR3aa: CASTQGVSGFQPQHF

v_gene: TRBV30
j_gene: TRBJ1-1
d_gene: -
abundance: -
CDR3nt: TGTGCCTGGAGTTTGAGCGTGAACACTGAAGCTTTCTTT
CDR3aa: CAWSLSVNTEAFF

v_gene: TRBV9
j_gene: TRBJ2-3
d_gene: TRBD2
abundance: few
CDR3nt: TGTGCCAGCAGCGTTAGCGGGAGGGCCGTGGATACGCAGTATTTT
CDR3aa: CASSVSGRAVDTQYF

v_gene: TRBV18
j_gene: TRBJ1-1
d_gene: -
abundance: -
CDR3nt: TGTGCCAGCTCACCCGGGGAGCGGGACACTGAAGCTTTCTTT
CDR3aa: CASSPGERDTEAFF

v_gene: TRBV15
j_gene: TRBJ1-2
d_gene: -
abundance: few
CDR3nt: TGTGCCACCAGCCCGAGGAGGGGTAACTATGGCTACACCTTC
CDR3aa: CATSPRRGNYGYTF

v_gene: TRBV2
j_gene: TRBJ1-1
d_gene: -
abundance: -
CDR3nt: TGTGCCAGCAGTGAATGGGGGGAAAACACTGAAGCTTTCTTT
CDR3aa: CASSEWGENTEAFF

v_gene: TRBV6-5
j_gene: TRBJ2-3
d_gene: TRBD2
abundance: few
CDR3nt: TGTGCCAGCAGTACGACTAGCGGAAACACAGATACGCAGTATTTT
CDR3aa: CASSTTSGNTDTQYF

v_gene: TRBV7-2
j_gene: TRBJ1-2
d_gene: -
abundance: -
CDR3nt: TGTGCCAGCAGCTACAGCGAGCGGATCTATGGCTACACCTTC
CDR3aa: CASSYSERIYGYTF

v_gene: TRBV7-2
j_gene: TRBJ2-7
d_gene: TRBD2
abundance: -
CDR3nt: TGTGCCAGCAGCTTAGGACCTAGCGGGAGCGGTCGTGAGCAGTACTTC
CDR3aa: CASSLGPSGSGREQYF

v_gene: TRBV18
j_gene: TRBJ2-3
d_gene: -
abundance: -
CDR3nt: TGTGCCAGCTCACCGTTCAGCTCGAAGGGGAACACAGATACGCAGTATTTT
CDR3aa: CASSPFSSKGNTDTQYF

v_gene: TRBV5-1
j_gene: TRBJ2-3
d_gene: TRBD2
abundance: -
CDR3nt: TGCGCCAGCAGCTTTAGCGGGCCCAGCACAGATACGCAGTATTTT
CDR3aa: CASSFSGPSTDTQYF

v_gene: TRBV13
j_gene: TRBJ2-7
d_gene: TRBD1
abundance: -
CDR3nt: TGTGCCAGCAGCCCCCCATTTCTGGACAGGGGCACCTACGAGCAGTACTTC
CDR3aa: CASSPPFLDRGTYEQYF